The rows below give T cell receptor beta chains drawn from one sample of a study of shared clonotypes between healthy human individuals. Profiled with immunoSEQ multiplex PCR; TCRdb holds only in-frame clones, not every one. This table has 750,000 to 1,000,000 clones, around 93% appearing once. The sequenced sample consisted of naive CD8+ T cells sorted from blood. The receptors originated from a man aged 25 to 40 in good health. Both conserved end residues are part of each CDR3. The D gene is left open where the match is weak. Clone size, where shown, is once, few, many, or a class for clones that have expanded.

cdr3_length d_call j_call clone_size v_call cdr3_aa cdr3_nt
13 TRBD2 TRBJ2-5 - TRBV27 CASGWGLQETQYF TGTGCCAGCGGGTGGGGACTACAAGAGACCCAGTACTTC
15 TRBD1 TRBJ2-1 - TRBV9 CASSVAGTGYNEQFF TGTGCCAGCAGCGTAGCTGGGACAGGGTATAATGAGCAGTTCTTC
13 - TRBJ1-1 - TRBV9 CASSVVQNTEAFF TGTGCCAGCAGCGTAGTACAGAACACTGAAGCTTTCTTT
18 TRBD2 TRBJ2-3 - TRBV7-9 CASSGLAGETTSTDTQYF TGTGCCAGCAGCGGACTAGCGGGAGAAACTACTAGCACAGATACGCAGTATTTT
17 TRBD1 TRBJ1-1 - TRBV27 CASRSSGQGLENTEAFF TGTGCCAGCCGCAGTTCCGGACAGGGGCTGGAGAACACTGAAGCTTTCTTT
15 TRBD2 TRBJ2-7 - TRBV27 CASRGGLAGAHEQYF TGTGCCAGCAGGGGGGGACTAGCGGGAGCCCACGAGCAGTACTTC
17 - TRBJ2-5 - TRBV18 CASSPPQFGGIGETQYF TGTGCCAGCTCACCACCGCAGTTCGGCGGGATAGGCGAGACCCAGTACTTC
15 - TRBJ2-7 - TRBV18 CASSPPERVGGEQYF TGTGCCAGCTCACCACCGGAAAGGGTAGGAGGTGAGCAGTACTTC
15 TRBD1 TRBJ1-1 - TRBV7-9 CASSFDRGLNTEAFF TGTGCCAGCAGCTTCGACAGGGGTTTGAACACTGAAGCTTTCTTT
12 - TRBJ2-1 - TRBV25-1 CASSELGNEQFF TGTGCCAGCAGTGAATTGGGGAATGAGCAGTTCTTC
13 - TRBJ1-5 - TRBV29-1 CSVRTDGGQPQHF TGCAGCGTCCGGACCGACGGAGGTCAGCCCCAGCATTTT
14 - TRBJ2-7 - TRBV5-1 CASSLAGIPNEQYF TGCGCCAGCAGCTTGGCGGGTATACCTAACGAGCAGTACTTC
13 - TRBJ1-2 - TRBV5-6 CATRDTSNYGYTF TGTGCAACTCGCGACACCTCTAACTATGGCTACACCTTC
16 - TRBJ2-1 - TRBV5-4 CASLERGKSSYNEQFF TGTGCCAGCCTAGAACGGGGCAAGAGCTCCTACAATGAGCAGTTCTTC
16 - TRBJ1-3 - TRBV27 CASSSLPRGPGNTIYF TGTGCCAGCAGTTCGCTCCCCCGGGGGCCTGGAAACACCATATATTTT
18 - TRBJ2-2 - TRBV21-1 CASSKVKSGDANTGELFF TGTGCCAGCAGCAAAGTAAAAAGCGGGGACGCGAACACCGGGGAGCTGTTTTTT
13 - TRBJ1-1 - TRBV28 CASSLTGGTEAFF TGTGCCAGCAGTTTGACAGGTGGCACTGAAGCTTTCTTT
14 TRBD2 TRBJ2-7 - TRBV28 CASSLHLAGSEQYF TGTGCCAGCAGCCTTCACCTAGCGGGCTCCGAGCAGTACTTC
15 - TRBJ2-5 - TRBV5-6 CASSVEAGLKETQYF TGTGCCAGCAGCGTGGAAGCGGGCTTGAAAGAGACCCAGTACTTC
16 TRBD2 TRBJ2-3 - TRBV27 CASSHISSGGADTQYF TGTGCCAGCAGTCACATTTCCTCGGGGGGGGCAGATACGCAGTATTTT
14 - TRBJ1-2 - TRBV27 CASSFSGGNYGYTF TGTGCCAGCAGTTTTTCCGGGGGGAACTATGGCTACACCTTC
15 TRBD2 TRBJ2-7 - TRBV15 CATSSRLAGRLGQYF TGTGCCACCAGCAGTAGACTAGCGGGGCGCTTGGGGCAGTACTTC
16 TRBD1 TRBJ2-2 - TRBV2 CASSPRDRGLNGELFF TGTGCCAGCAGCCCCCGGGACAGGGGGCTTAACGGGGAGCTGTTTTTT
18 TRBD2 TRBJ2-1 - TRBV7-9 CASSSIGTSGRVYNEQFF TGTGCCAGCAGCTCTATAGGGACTAGCGGGAGGGTTTACAATGAGCAGTTCTTC
15 TRBD2 TRBJ2-1 - TRBV9 CASNVAGTSRNEQFF TGTGCCAGCAACGTAGCCGGGACTAGCAGGAACGAGCAGTTCTTC
16 TRBD2 TRBJ2-1 - TRBV11-2 CASSLDYVAGDNEQFF TGTGCCAGCAGCTTAGATTACGTAGCGGGAGATAATGAGCAGTTCTTC
14 - TRBJ2-2 few TRBV6-5 CASRKGLASGELFF TGTGCCAGCAGGAAAGGGCTAGCCTCCGGGGAGCTGTTTTTT
14 - TRBJ2-5 - TRBV27 CASSRGGKQETQYF TGTGCCAGCAGTAGGGGAGGAAAGCAAGAGACCCAGTACTTC
15 TRBD2 TRBJ2-7 - TRBV28 CASSFQREYSYEQYF TGTGCCAGCAGTTTTCAGCGGGAGTACTCCTACGAGCAGTACTTC
14 - TRBJ2-5 once TRBV13 CASSLGGSQETQYF TGTGCCAGCAGCTTAGGCGGCTCTCAAGAGACCCAGTACTTC
14 - TRBJ2-1 - TRBV28 CASSLLGTGNEQFF TGTGCCAGCAGTCTACTAGGGACGGGGAATGAGCAGTTCTTC
17 TRBD1 TRBJ2-2 - TRBV5-5 CASSYRGQVLNTGELFF TGTGCCAGCAGTTATCGCGGACAGGTTTTAAACACCGGGGAGCTGTTTTTT
15 TRBD2 TRBJ2-1 - TRBV7-8 CASTLTSGTLHEQFF TGTGCCAGCACCCTGACTAGCGGAACCCTACATGAGCAGTTCTTC
17 - TRBJ2-1 - TRBV9 CASSVNRGKGSYNEQFF TGTGCCAGCAGCGTAAATAGGGGAAAGGGCTCCTACAATGAGCAGTTCTTC
17 TRBD2 TRBJ2-3 - TRBV11-2 CASSLDIERELADTQYF TGTGCCAGCAGCTTAGATATCGAGCGGGAGTTGGCAGATACGCAGTATTTT
15 - TRBJ2-1 - TRBV4-3 CASSQDRGLSNEQFF TGCGCCAGCAGCCAAGACCGGGGGCTATCCAATGAGCAGTTCTTC
13 - TRBJ2-1 - TRBV27 CASREQGPDEQFF TGTGCCAGCAGAGAGCAGGGACCGGATGAGCAGTTCTTC
12 - TRBJ2-7 - TRBV29-1 CSVGTSTYEQYF TGCAGCGTGGGGACATCAACCTACGAGCAGTACTTC
15 TRBD1 TRBJ2-2 once TRBV28 CASSLGDRKGGELFF TGTGCCAGCAGCCTGGGGGACAGAAAAGGCGGGGAGCTGTTTTTT